This paragraph reports one T cell receptor (beta chain). Its antigen is not identified. This entry belongs to a study of T cells in Graves' hyperthyroidism and ophthalmopathy. Study-wide points: Blood also carried most thyroid clonotypes expanded above 0.001.

Hyperthyroidism of Graves' type that showed no ophthalmopathy progression within 18 months was stable. The V and J ends lost 3 bases and 4 bases respectively, with 12 bases between them. This CDR3 has 14 residues. Germline V gene data show CDR1 as SGDLS and CDR2 as YYNGEE. RNA transcripts provided the source from which TCR beta CDR3 regions were amplified. First-round RT-PCR of the TCR CDR3 relied on the HTBI primer set. MiXCR, run by TCRdb on the multiplex PCR reads, gives a single entry per CDR3 protein. The sample shows roughly 570,000 distinct CDR3 sequences, just over 45% of them seen only once. The genes are TRBV9 and TRBJ2-3, with D maybe TRBD2 (5 bases). This TCR was sampled from a woman aged 18-35 years with Graves' hyperthyroidism. The material sequenced was peripheral blood or thyroid tissue (not recorded which). The CDR3 DNA reads as TGTGCCAGCAGCGCCATCGAGGGCCCAGATACGCAGTATTTT. This sequence encodes CASSAIEGPDTQYF.